Following are 22 T cell receptor beta chains from one sample sequenced in a study of shared clonotypes between healthy human individuals. This table comes from immunoSEQ multiplex PCR, and its TCRdb copy is limited to in-frame clones, with some not included. The data hold about 510,000 clones, with over 75% observed a single time. The specimen was PBMCs. The receptor source for this set is a woman in her 40s in good health. Some clones in this sample may be carry-over from other donors' samples.

The chain joins TRBV5-1 to TRBJ1-4; TRBD1 matches at 7 bases. Unmatched junction bases numbered 4, after V lost 1 base and J lost 4 bases. Looked up from germline, CDR1 is SGHRS and CDR2 is YFSETQ. The CDR3 is 15 residues long. CDR3 region: CASSLNRGLNEKLFF. CDR3 nucleotides: TGCGCCAGCAGCTTGAACAGGGGACTTAATGAAAAACTGTTTTTT.

V and J are TRBV5-1 and TRBJ1-4, with TRBD1 matching 7 bases. In germline, CDR1 is SGHRS, CDR2 YFSETQ. J was trimmed by 2 bases and V by 0 bases; bases with no gene match: 4. CDR3 length: 16 residues. DNA for the CDR3: TGCGCCAGCAGCTTGGGACAGGGAGTGACTAATGAAAAACTGTTTTTT. Protein: CASSLGQGVTNEKLFF.

The chain couples TRBV5-1 to TRBJ2-3, with D perhaps matching TRBD1 (6 bases). The germline V gene encodes CDR1 SGHRS and CDR2 YFSETQ. CDR3 length equals 15 residues. Trimming pared 5 bases from V and 0 bases from J, leaving 13 bases between. The CDR3 protein is CASSPGQPSTDTQYF. In nucleotides, the CDR3 is TGCGCCAGCAGTCCGGGACAACCTAGCACAGATACGCAGTATTTT.

The V and J genes are TRBV7-8 and TRBJ1-1; D is ambiguous. Looked up from germline, CDR1 is SGHVS and CDR2 is FQNEAQ. The CDR3 runs to 12 residues. V gave up 3 bases and J gave up 1 base, with 3 bases separating them. CDR3 sequence reads: CASSFPNTEAFF. Here the CDR3 DNA reads TGTGCCAGCAGCTTCCCGAACACTGAAGCTTTCTTT.

The chain carries TRBV7-2 and TRBJ2-2; D not resolved. CDR1 is SGHTA and CDR2 is FQGNSA in the germline V gene. This CDR3 spans 14 amino acids. Trimming pared 2 bases from V and 6 bases from J, leaving 10 bases between. The CDR3 region is CASSLYAGPGELFF. The CDR3 coding sequence is TGTGCCAGCAGCTTATACGCCGGTCCCGGGGAGCTGTTTTTT.

The chain is built from TRBV7-9 and TRBJ2-5, with D perhaps matching TRBD2 (5 bases). The J call is in doubt because the DNA end fits TRBJ2-7 better. CDR3 length: 14 residues. Germline CDR1 and CDR2: SEHNR and FQNEAQ (reference sequence). The CDR3 DNA follows: TGTGCCAGCAGCTTAAGAGGGTTTTTCGACGAGCAGTACTTC. It yields the protein CASSLRGFFDEQYF.

This clone has a handful of counts. This chain uses TRBV10-3 with TRBJ2-7; D is perhaps TRBD1 (6 bases). This CDR3 has 12 amino acids. The V gene's germline CDR1 is ENHRY and CDR2 SYGVKD. The V end lost 2 bases, the J end lost 6 bases, and 8 bases lay between the germline ends. The CDR3: CAISEGDIEQYF. The CDR3 DNA follows: TGTGCCATCAGTGAGGGGGACATCGAGCAGTACTTC.

The rearrangement joins TRBV28 to TRBJ1-4, with 7 bases lining up with TRBD1. This CDR3 is built from 14 residues. The V gene's germline CDR1 is MDHEN and CDR2 SYDVKM. The V and J ends lost 7 bases and 3 bases, in that order; junction bases with no gene match: 5. CDR3 DNA: TGTGCCAGCACCGCAGGGGGAGCTAATGAAAAACTGTTTTTT. This gives the protein CASTAGGANEKLFF.

The V and J genes are TRBV11-3 and TRBJ2-5, with TRBD2 matching 11 bases. V shed 5 bases, J shed 4 bases, and the junction held 6 bases outside the gene matches. The CDR3 is made up of 15 amino acids. The germline gives CDR1 SGHNT, CDR2 YENEEA. The CDR3 loop is CASSLGGLAGETQYF. DNA of the CDR3: TGTGCCAGCAGCCTAGGCGGACTAGCGGGAGAGACCCAGTACTTC.

This clone was detected many times. The chain has TRBV4-3 and TRBJ1-5; D call uncertain. V was clipped by 0 bases and J by 3 bases, with 12 bases between them. The germline gives CDR1 LGHNA, CDR2 YSLEER. The CDR3 is made up of 16 amino acids. CDR3 nucleotide sequence: TGCGCCAGCAGCCAAGAGTCCGGGAGATACAATCAGCCCCAGCATTTT. This encodes CASSQESGRYNQPQHF.

The rearrangement joins TRBV9 to TRBJ1-1; D unclear. CDR3 length: 15 residues. The V and J ends lost 3 bases and 0 bases respectively, with 12 bases between them. The germline V gene encodes CDR1 SGDLS and CDR2 YYNGEE. The CDR3 spells CASSGGIGMNTEAFF. CDR3 coding DNA: TGTGCCAGCAGCGGAGGGATCGGTATGAACACTGAAGCTTTCTTT. Full variable domain (rest looked up from reference TRBV9 and TRBJ1-1): DSGVTQTPKHLITATGQRVTLRCSPRSGDLSVYWYQQSLDQGLQFLIQYYNGEERAKGNILERFSAQQFPDLHSELNLSSLELGDSALYFCASSGGIGMNTEAFFGQGTRLTVV.

The chain combines TRBV18 with TRBJ2-5, with 8 bases identical to TRBD1. This CDR3 has 17 residues. Germline CDR1 and CDR2: KGHSH and LQKENI. Germline trimming cut 5 bases from V and 4 bases from J; bases unmatched to any gene: 15. The CDR3 reads CASSKIFRQGAVETQYF. The CDR3 DNA reads as TGTGCCAGCTCAAAAATTTTCCGGCAGGGGGCTGTAGAGACCCAGTACTTC.

V is TRBV28 and J is TRBJ1-1; TRBD1 aligns across 10 bases. This CDR3 is built from 14 residues. Germline assignment: CDR1 MDHEN and CDR2 SYDVKM. Trimming at V came to 4 bases and at J to 3 bases, leaving 2 bases not matched to a gene. CDR3 in amino acids: CASSSGQGYTEAFF. CDR3 in DNA: TGTGCCAGCAGTTCGGGACAGGGGTACACTGAAGCTTTCTTT.

CDR3 sequence (DNA): TGTGCCAGCTCACAGGGGACTAGCGGAAACAATGAGCAGTTCTTC. It specifies CASSQGTSGNNEQFF. The V and J genes are TRBV18 and TRBJ2-1; 11 bases agree with TRBD2. The CDR3 runs 15 residues. The trim removed 4 bases at V and 5 bases at J, leaving 4 bases unmatched. From germline, CDR1 is KGHSH and CDR2 LQKENI.

The chain uses TRBV19 and TRBJ1-1; D is unclear. V was clipped by 4 bases and J by 1 base, with 13 bases between them. Germline V gives CDR1 LNHDA, CDR2 SQIVND (reference sequence). There are 15 residues in the CDR3. CDR3 in amino acids: CASSTPLGRNTEAFF. In DNA form, the CDR3 reads TGTGCCAGTAGTACACCCCTAGGGCGGAACACTGAAGCTTTCTTT. Using reference TRBV19 and TRBJ1-1 for the parts outside the CDR3, the full variable domain is DGGITQSPKYLFRKEGQNVTLSCEQNLNHDAMYWYRQDPGQGLRLIYYSQIVNDFQKGDIAEGYSVSREKKESFPLTVTSAQKNPTAFYLCASSTPLGRNTEAFFGQGTRLTVV.

This chain uses TRBV7-9 with TRBJ2-1, with 9 bases aligning to TRBD2. Trimming at V came to 5 bases and at J to 2 bases, leaving 7 bases not matched to a gene. There are 16 residues in the CDR3. Germline CDR1 is SEHNR and CDR2 is FQNEAQ (reference sequence). The DNA for the CDR3 is TGTGCCAGCAGCCATACCGGGACTAGCCCCTACAATGAGCAGTTCTTC. Translating gives CASSHTGTSPYNEQFF.

Comments on this clone: This could be a read error, since a much larger clone is one nucleotide away. The CDR3 DNA reads TGTGCCAGCAGTACCAACTACGAGCAGTACTTC. This translates into CASSTNYEQYF. V is TRBV27 and J is TRBJ2-7; no firm D call. V lost 5 bases to trimming and J lost 3 bases, with 5 bases between them. Germline V gives CDR1 MNHEY, CDR2 SMNVEV (reference sequence). The CDR3 is 11 amino acids.

V is TRBV6-6 and J is TRBJ1-1; D is unclear. CDR1 is MNHNY and CDR2 is SVGAGI in the germline V gene (reference sequence). The V end was cut by 6 bases, the J end by 6 bases, with 17 bases between. CDR3 length: 14 residues. As DNA, the CDR3 is TGTGCCAGCAGGCTTGGACGGCCGGGCGCTGAAGCTTTCTTT. It is translated as CASRLGRPGAEAFF.

J is TRBJ2-3 and V is TRBV28, with TRBD1 matching 10 bases. Germline CDR1 and CDR2: MDHEN and SYDVKM. The length of the CDR3 is 16 residues. After removal of 6 bases from V and 5 bases from J, the junction contained 11 bases not matched to a gene. CDR3 sequence reads: CASRRTGGRGLDTQYF. CDR3 DNA: TGTGCCAGCAGGCGGACAGGGGGGCGCGGATTAGATACGCAGTATTTT.

The V call is TRBV28, the J call TRBJ2-5; D not certain. With 3 bases removed from V and 1 base from J, the gap between germline ends came to 12 bases. CDR1 and CDR2 (germline): MDHEN, SYDVKM. The CDR3 is 15 residues long. This chain's CDR3 is CASSFYTLLQETQYF. For the CDR3, the DNA is TGTGCCAGCAGTTTCTACACCCTCCTCCAAGAGACCCAGTACTTC.

The chain joins TRBV5-1 to TRBJ1-1; no clear D. CDR1 is SGHRS and CDR2 is YFSETQ in the germline V gene. Trimming cost V 4 bases and J 1 base, with 11 bases left between them. There are 14 residues in the CDR3. CDR3 coding DNA: TGCGCCAGCAGCAAGGACTCGGGGAACACTGAAGCTTTCTTT. Protein sequence: CASSKDSGNTEAFF.

The rearrangement joins TRBV5-1 to TRBJ2-5; 10 nucleotides agree with TRBD2. The CDR3 covers 16 residues. V lost 4 bases, J lost 5 bases, and 11 bases stayed unmatched. The germline gives CDR1 SGHRS, CDR2 YFSETQ. The CDR3 nucleotides read TGCGCCAGCAGCGTCTTAAAGCGGGAGGGCCCTGAGACCCAGTACTTC. Translated: CASSVLKREGPETQYF.